These 2 T cell receptor beta chains originate from one sample sequenced in a study of T cell repertoires in cytomegalovirus infection. Each CDR3 protein is one row after TCRdb ran MiXCR on the reads. The sample lists fewer than 650,000 distinct CDR3 sequences; approximately 40% were seen once. These receptors lack a known antigen. This sample comprised cultured PBMCs, obtained from culture after CMV antigen stimulation. The receptors stem from a human donor in good health (CMV status not recorded). Some clones in this sample may be carry-over from other donors' samples.

The CDR3 loop reads CASGPGGVNQPQHF. The CDR3 DNA sequence: TGTGCTAGTGGTCCAGGGGGCGTGAATCAGCCCCAGCATTTT. V is TRBV12-5 and J is TRBJ1-5, with 8 bases aligning to TRBD1. CDR3 length: 14 residues. The ends lost 5 bases at V and 4 bases at J; junction bases unmatched: 4. Germline CDR1 reads LGHNT; CDR2 reads FRNRAP.

This clonotype was counted between two and nine times. The rearrangement uses TRBV20-1 and TRBJ1-2; D perhaps matches TRBD1 (6 bases). This CDR3 contains 14 residues. V gave up 2 bases and J gave up 2 bases, with 12 bases separating them. Per germline, CDR1 DFQATT and CDR2 SNEGSKA (reference sequence). The CDR3 DNA follows: TGCAGTGCTAGACCCTGGGGGCTGAACTATGGCTACACCTTC. Amino acids: CSARPWGLNYGYTF.